Sequencing of this T cell receptor (beta chain) was carried out in a study of technical replicates of blood from a handful of donors. Libraries were prepared by immunoSEQ multiplex PCR; TCRdb keeps only in-frame clonotypes and omits some of them. The sample includes roughly 62,000 clones, around 96% of them seen just once. V lost 8 bases to trimming and J lost 13 bases, with 26 bases between them. The CDR3 loop spans 14 amino acids. Germline-derived CDR1 and CDR2 are SGHVS and FNYEAQ. This clone was detected once. This clonotype was obtained from a human donor in good health. Some clones in this sample may be carry-over from other donors' samples. The specimen was PBMCs. V usage is TRBV7-6 and J usage is TRBJ1-2; a possible D gene is TRBD1 (6 bases). The CDR3 protein is CASLNSEEGGTFTF. As DNA, the CDR3 is TGTGCCAGCCTCAATTCGGAGGAGGGGGGGACTTTCACCTTC.